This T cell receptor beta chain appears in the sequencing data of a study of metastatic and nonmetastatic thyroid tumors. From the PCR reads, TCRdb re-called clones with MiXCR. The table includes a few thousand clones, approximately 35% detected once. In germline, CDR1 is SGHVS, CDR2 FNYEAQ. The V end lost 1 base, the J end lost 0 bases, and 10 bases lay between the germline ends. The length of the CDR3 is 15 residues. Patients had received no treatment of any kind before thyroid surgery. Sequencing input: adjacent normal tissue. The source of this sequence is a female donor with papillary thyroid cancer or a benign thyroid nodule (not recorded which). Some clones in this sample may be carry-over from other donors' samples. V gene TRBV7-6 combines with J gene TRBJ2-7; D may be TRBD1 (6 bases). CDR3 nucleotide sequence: TGTGCCAGCAGCTTAGGGACAGCTCTCTCCTACGAGCAGTACTTC. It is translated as CASSLGTALSYEQYF.